The entry that follows covers one TCR beta chain sequence. Its matching antigen is unknown. This record comes from a study of identical twins. The CDR3 consists of 17 residues. The germline gives CDR1 MNHEY, CDR2 SVGAGI. The V end was cut by 4 bases, the J end by 0 bases, with 19 bases between. Overall study results and limits: Cord blood beta clonotypes present at high abundance carried fewer insertions; no such pattern appeared in memory repertoires.

The cDNA had a unique molecular identifier and a template-switch universal primer site. TCRdb itself ran the 5' RACE reads through MiXCR, one entry per CDR3 protein. The table has under 900,000 distinct CDR3 sequences, 18% seen once. These sequences were also reported in another study, on T cells expressing NK-cell markers.

The chain is built from TRBV6-5 and TRBJ2-7; tentative D call: TRBD1 (6 bases). The TCR originated in a woman under 30 in good health. Sample: PBMCs. The CDR3 DNA reads as TGTGCCAGCAGTTCATACTGGGGTAGGGGGAGCTCCTACGAGCAGTACTTC. Translating it yields CASSSYWGRGSSYEQYF.